These 32 T cell receptor beta chains were all obtained from the same sample, sequenced in a study of blood T cell repertoires in COVID-19. Repertoires were generated with immunoSEQ multiplex PCR, while TCRdb's copy carries only in-frame clones and drops some. The data contain a few hundred thousand clones, 86% of them singletons. The sample taken for sequencing was peripheral blood. These receptor sequences come from a man aged 18 to 35 with active or convalescent COVID-19.

V usage is TRBV5-1 and J usage is TRBJ2-5, with 9 bases matching TRBD1. V trimming: 2 bases; J trimming: 5 bases; junction bases outside the gene matches: 7. Germline CDR1 reads SGHRS; CDR2 reads YFSETQ. The CDR3 consists of 15 residues. CDR3 DNA: TGCGCCAGCAGCTTTCGACAGGGGGTCGGGGAGACCCAGTACTTC. Amino acid sequence: CASSFRQGVGETQYF.

This sequence joins TRBV15 and TRBJ2-7, with TRBD2 identical over 7 bases. Germline trimming cut 3 bases from V and 0 bases from J; bases unmatched to any gene: 8. CDR1 LNHNV and CDR2 YYDKDF come from the germline V gene (reference sequence). There are 16 residues in the CDR3. This CDR3 is CATSRELAKASYEQYF. The CDR3 nucleotides are TGTGCCACCAGCAGGGAACTAGCGAAAGCCTCCTACGAGCAGTACTTC.

The chain employs TRBV9 and TRBJ1-2, with D unclear. V lost 0 bases, J lost 5 bases, and 8 bases lay in between. Germline lookup yields CDR1 SGDLS and CDR2 YYNGEE. The CDR3 contains 13 residues. CDR3 DNA sequence: TGTGCCAGCAGCGTAGGAACGGGGTATGGCTACACCTTC. Its protein product is CASSVGTGYGYTF.

The chain is built from TRBV7-3 and TRBJ2-7, with TRBD2 as a possible D gene (6 bases). From germline, CDR1 is SGHTA and CDR2 FQGTGA. The CDR3 loop spans 13 amino acids. The V and J ends lost 1 base and 5 bases respectively, with 9 bases between them. CDR3 protein: CASSLMGGNEQYF. The CDR3 coding sequence is TGTGCCAGCAGCTTAATGGGCGGGAACGAGCAGTACTTC. Variable domain in full (rest from reference TRBV7-3 and TRBJ2-7): GAGVSQTPSNKVTEKGKYVELRCDPISGHTALYWYRQSLGQGPEFLIYFQGTGAADDSGLPNDRFFAVRPEGSVSTLKIQRTERGDSAVYLCASSLMGGNEQYFGPGTRLTVT.

This chain links TRBV6-5 with TRBJ2-2; no reliable D call. Trimming shortened V by 5 bases and J by 6 bases, and 7 bases separated the two germline ends. Germline V gene lookup returns CDR1 MNHEY and CDR2 SVGAGI. This CDR3 has 12 residues. The DNA of the CDR3 is TGTGCCAGCAGTCCTACCTCCGGGGAGCTGTTTTTT. This codes for CASSPTSGELFF.

J is TRBJ2-1 and V is TRBV18; D is undetermined. The V gene lost 3 bases and the J gene lost 5 bases, with 8 bases spanning the gap. The CDR3 runs to 13 residues. The germline V gene has CDR1 KGHSH and CDR2 LQKENI. DNA of the CDR3: TGTGCCAGCTCACCTCAGGCCGACAATGAGCAGTTCTTC. Translation gives CASSPQADNEQFF. Full variable domain (rest looked up from reference TRBV18 and TRBJ2-1): NAGVMQNPRHLVRRRGQEARLRCSPMKGHSHVYWYRQLPEEGLKFMVYLQKENIIDESGMPKERFSAEFPKEGPSILRIQQVVRGDSAAYFCASSPQADNEQFFGPGTRLTVL.

The genes are TRBV18 and TRBJ2-7; possible D gene TRBD1, 5 bases. The V end was cut by 3 bases, the J end by 3 bases, with 9 bases between. The CDR3 totals 13 residues. CDR1 and CDR2 (germline): KGHSH, LQKENI. The CDR3, as DNA: TGTGCCAGCTCACCCAAACAGGACTACGAGCAGTACTTC. Translated: CASSPKQDYEQYF.

The genes are TRBV6-5 and TRBJ2-2; tentatively, D is TRBD2 (6 bases). The CDR3 contains 16 residues. Germline V gene sequence: CDR1 MNHEY, CDR2 SVGAGI. Trimming took off 0 bases at V and 2 bases at J, with 10 bases between the two ends. The CDR3 is CASSYSRGVNTGELFF. CDR3 DNA sequence: TGTGCCAGCAGTTACTCGCGGGGAGTAAACACCGGGGAGCTGTTTTTT.

The chain carries TRBV7-9 and TRBJ1-2; D is uncertain. Trimming cost V 5 bases and J 2 bases, with 12 bases left between them. The CDR3 totals 14 residues. CDR1 and CDR2 from the germline V gene are SEHNR and FQNEAQ (reference sequence). The CDR3 region has the DNA TGTGCCAGCAGCGCGCGAGCGGGAAACTATGGCTACACCTTC. Protein: CASSARAGNYGYTF.

The rearrangement uses TRBV27 and TRBJ2-7, with D perhaps matching TRBD2 (5 bases). The germline V gene has CDR1 MNHEY and CDR2 SMNVEV (reference sequence). The CDR3 contains 13 residues. The V end was cut by 5 bases, the J end by 5 bases, with 13 bases between. CDR3 nucleotides: TGTGCCAGCAGTCAAGGAAGAGGGAACGAGCAGTACTTC. Its protein product is CASSQGRGNEQYF.

This sequence joins TRBV27 and TRBJ2-1; possibly TRBD2 for D (6 bases). V was clipped by 10 bases and J by 5 bases, with 18 bases between them. The germline V gene encodes CDR1 MNHEY and CDR2 SMNVEV (reference sequence). CDR3 length: 14 amino acids. CDR3 DNA: TGTGCCACCAGGAGGGCTAGCGTAGACAATGAGCAGTTCTTC. Translating it yields CATRRASVDNEQFF.

The gene calls are TRBV5-3 and TRBJ2-7; possibly TRBD2 for D (5 bases). TRBV5-3 is annotated as an ORF whose role is uncertain. The CDR3 has 15 residues. Trimming removed 2 bases from V and 6 bases from J, with 18 bases in between. This chain's CDR3 is CARSFSQAGHLEQYF. CDR3 bases: TGTGCCAGAAGCTTTTCCCAGGCGGGCCACCTCGAGCAGTACTTC.

There are a few counts of this clone. The V and J genes are TRBV5-4 and TRBJ2-7; weak D call: TRBD2 (6 bases). The V end was cut by 4 bases, the J end by 4 bases, with 21 bases between. This CDR3 spans 16 amino acids. Germline values: CDR1 SGHNT, CDR2 YYREEE (reference sequence). The CDR3 reads CASSLRERSGVYEQYF. The CDR3 DNA follows: TGTGCCAGCAGCCTCCGTGAGCGGTCGGGGGTTTACGAGCAGTACTTC.

The genes are TRBV30 and TRBJ1-5; 7 positions agree with TRBD1. This CDR3 has 15 residues. The germline V gene has CDR1 GTSNPN and CDR2 SVGIG (reference sequence). V lost 2 bases to trimming and J lost 7 bases; unmatched junction nucleotides: 11. The DNA for the CDR3 is TGTGCCTGGAGTCACACGGGCAGGGGGAACCAGCCCCAGCATTTT. It specifies CAWSHTGRGNQPQHF.

This rearrangement joins TRBV30 to TRBJ1-2; D may be TRBD1 (6 bases). This CDR3 comprises 14 residues. Trimming shortened V by 2 bases and J by 4 bases, and 14 bases separated the two germline ends. The germline gives CDR1 GTSNPN, CDR2 SVGIG (reference sequence). The CDR3 sequence is CAWSLAGAGYGYTF. The CDR3 region has the DNA TGTGCCTGGAGTTTAGCGGGGGCCGGCTATGGCTACACCTTC. Combining the CDR3 with reference TRBV30 and TRBJ1-2 gives the whole variable domain SQTIHQWPATLVQPVGSPLSLECTVEGTSNPNLYWYRQAAGRGLQLLFYSVGIGQISSEVPQNLSASRPQDRQFILSSKKLLLSDSGFYLCAWSLAGAGYGYTFGSGTRLTVV.

This clone appeared a single time. The genes are TRBV9 and TRBJ2-3, with 10 bases matching TRBD1. The V segment lost 6 bases and the J segment 2 bases; nucleotides outside the gene matches: 6. The CDR3 is 15 amino acids. Germline values: CDR1 SGDLS, CDR2 YYNGEE. CDR3 bases: TGTGCCAGCACCCGGGACAGGGGTACCACAGATACGCAGTATTTT. Residues: CASTRDRGTTDTQYF.

The chain combines TRBV28 with TRBJ1-5, with a weak D call TRBD1 (6 bases). Deletions cut 4 bases from V and 5 bases from J, with 12 bases between. Germline CDR1 and CDR2: MDHEN and SYDVKM. The CDR3 sequence is 14 residues long. CDR3 residues: CASSSGTLHQPQHF. For the CDR3, the DNA is TGTGCCAGCAGTTCCGGGACACTTCATCAGCCCCAGCATTTT.

The gene calls are TRBV18 and TRBJ1-4; TRBD1 matches 10 bases. In germline, CDR1 is KGHSH, CDR2 LQKENI. The CDR3 has 16 residues. Losses at the gene ends were 6 bases for V and 0 bases for J; bases not matched to a gene: 4. CDR3 sequence reads: CASSRGQGATNEKLFF. CDR3 nucleotides: TGTGCCAGCTCCCGCGGACAGGGGGCAACTAATGAAAAACTGTTTTTT.

The CDR3: CASSRQGVNEQYF. The CDR3 DNA is TGTGCCAGCAGCCGACAGGGAGTAAACGAGCAGTACTTC. This rearrangement joins TRBV11-2 to TRBJ2-7; 7 nucleotides agree with TRBD1. The CDR3 extends over 13 amino acids. Trimming at V came to 5 bases and at J to 5 bases, leaving 6 bases not matched to a gene. Germline-derived CDR1 and CDR2 are SGHAT and FQNNGV. The variable domain in full, completed from reference TRBV11-2 and TRBJ2-7, reads EAGVAQSPRYKIIEKRQSVAFWCNPISGHATLYWYQQILGQGPKLLIQFQNNGVVDDSQLPKDRFSAERLKGVDSTLKIQPAKLEDSAVYLCASSRQGVNEQYFGPGTRLTVT.

In its sample, this clone was seen once. This CDR3 reads CASSERTSGGSGTGELFF. CDR3 coding DNA: TGTGCCAGCAGTGAGAGGACTAGCGGGGGATCGGGGACCGGGGAGCTGTTTTTT. This sequence joins TRBV6-1 and TRBJ2-2, with 13 nucleotides matching TRBD2. J gave up 5 bases and V 3 bases, and 9 bases lay outside the gene matches. CDR1 and CDR2 from the germline V gene are MNHNS and SASEGT. This CDR3 is built from 18 residues.

The chain carries TRBV27 and TRBJ2-7; 8 bases agree with TRBD1. Losses at the gene ends were 5 bases for V and 6 bases for J; bases not matched to a gene: 9. This CDR3 has 14 amino acids. Per the germline V gene, CDR1 is MNHEY and CDR2 is SMNVEV (reference sequence). CDR3 protein: CASSISGTGSEQYF. The DNA for the CDR3 is TGTGCCAGCAGTATCTCCGGGACAGGCTCCGAGCAGTACTTC.

The gene calls are TRBV19 and TRBJ1-1, with D possibly being TRBD1 (6 bases). Deletions cut 6 bases from V and 4 bases from J, with 15 bases between. CDR1 is LNHDA and CDR2 is SQIVND in the germline V gene (reference sequence). The CDR3 extends over 14 amino acids. CDR3 sequence: CASRTTGLATEAFF. In DNA, the CDR3 is TGTGCCAGTAGGACTACAGGGTTGGCCACTGAAGCTTTCTTT.

V gene TRBV9 combines with J gene TRBJ1-5; D unresolved. Trimming removed 3 bases from V and 3 bases from J, with 10 bases in between. Germline CDR1 and CDR2: SGDLS and YYNGEE. The CDR3 spans 14 residues. The CDR3 DNA reads as TGTGCCAGCAGCGACACCGGGAACAATCAGCCCCAGCATTTT. Protein: CASSDTGNNQPQHF.

The gene calls are TRBV28 and TRBJ1-2; D is possibly TRBD1 (6 bases). The CDR3 length is 12 residues. The V end was cut by 8 bases, the J end by 3 bases, with 10 bases between. Germline assignment: CDR1 MDHEN and CDR2 SYDVKM. This CDR3 is CASGGQDYGYTF. Here the CDR3 DNA reads TGTGCCAGCGGGGGACAAGACTATGGCTACACCTTC.

The DNA for the CDR3 is TGTGCCAGCAGTTTCGACAGCAACAATGAGCAGTTCTTC. It yields the protein CASSFDSNNEQFF. This chain links TRBV12-3 or TRBV12-4 with TRBJ2-1, with TRBD1 as a possible D gene (5 bases). This CDR3 region has 13 residues. Deletions cut 3 bases from V and 5 bases from J, with 8 bases between.

The rearrangement joins TRBV4-2 to TRBJ2-5, with 9 nucleotides matching TRBD1. The V gene end was trimmed by 0 bases and the J gene end by 5 bases; junction bases not matched to a gene: 4. The CDR3 spans 15 residues. CDR1 is LGHNA and CDR2 is YNFKEQ in the germline V gene. CDR3 sequence reads: CASSQDRGTGETQYF. In DNA form, the CDR3 reads TGTGCCAGCAGCCAAGATCGTGGGACAGGGGAGACCCAGTACTTC.

The chain carries TRBV6-5 and TRBJ2-2; 9 bases match TRBD2. Germline CDR1 reads MNHEY; CDR2 reads SVGAGI. The CDR3 runs 14 residues. The J segment lost 6 bases and the V segment lost 5 bases, leaving 4 bases of the junction unmatched. This CDR3 is CASSRTSEAGELFF. Here the CDR3 DNA reads TGTGCCAGCAGTCGGACTAGCGAGGCCGGGGAGCTGTTTTTT.

This rearrangement joins TRBV6-6 to TRBJ1-5; 7 nucleotides align to TRBD1. Germline-derived CDR1 and CDR2 are MNHNY and SVGAGI (reference sequence). CDR3 length: 15 residues. Germline trimming cut 4 bases from V and 7 bases from J; bases unmatched to any gene: 10. The DNA of the CDR3 is TGTGCCAGCAGTTTGCGCGACAGGGACGGGCAGCCCCAGCATTTT. Residues: CASSLRDRDGQPQHF.

The CDR3 region has the DNA TGTGCCAGCAGTTTGAGTGGACTAGCTTCCTACGAGCAGTACTTC. Amino acid sequence: CASSLSGLASYEQYF. The chain is built from TRBV28 and TRBJ2-7; TRBD2 matches 8 bases. CDR3 length: 15 residues. Unmatched junction bases numbered 5, after V lost 3 bases and J lost 1 base. Germline-derived CDR1 and CDR2 are MDHEN and SYDVKM.

This rearrangement joins TRBV2 to TRBJ1-2, with 8 bases matching TRBD1. This CDR3 has 14 amino acids. J gave up 3 bases and V 7 bases, and 7 bases lay outside the gene matches. Germline lookup yields CDR1 SNHLY and CDR2 FYNNEI. This chain's CDR3 is CASMWADRDYGYTF. CDR3 nucleotide sequence: TGTGCCAGCATGTGGGCGGACAGGGACTATGGCTACACCTTC.

V usage is TRBV18 and J usage is TRBJ1-1; 12 nucleotides line up with TRBD1. Germline loops: CDR1 KGHSH, CDR2 LQKENI. The CDR3 sequence is 17 residues long. The ends lost 0 bases at V and 4 bases at J; junction bases unmatched: 6. CDR3 nucleotides: TGTGCCAGCTCACCACCCGGGACAGGGGGCTTTAGCACTGAAGCTTTCTTT. Amino acid sequence: CASSPPGTGGFSTEAFF.

The V call is TRBV4-2, the J call TRBJ2-7; 8 bases are shared with TRBD1. CDR3 length: 15 residues. Trimming cost V 0 bases and J 3 bases; bases outside gene matches: 4. CDR1 and CDR2 (germline): LGHNA, YNFKEQ. CDR3: CASSQERDRHYEQYF. The DNA for the CDR3 is TGTGCCAGCAGCCAAGAGAGGGACAGGCACTACGAGCAGTACTTC.